Listed below are T cell receptor beta chains from one sample, sequenced in a study of T cell repertoires and HLA-DP antigens. Sequenced by immunoSEQ multiplex PCR; TCRdb stores in-frame clones only, minus some. The repertoire holds about 120,000 clones, with approximately 92% as singletons. For these TCRs, the target antigens are not known. Sequencing was performed on CD4+ T cells from PBMCs. These receptors all stem from a woman under 30 in good health and CMV-seronegative. The conserved cysteine and the conserved F or W are not part of the CDR3 here. Fields, in order: J gene, V gene, clone size, CDR3 protein. Size tells how often a clone was seen (once, few, many) or the class of an expanded clone, and some rows leave it out.

TRBJ2-1 TRBV2 NA ASSRGLAGKNEQF
TRBJ2-7 TRBV5-6 NA ASSLSPLGTYEQY
TRBJ2-6 TRBV2 NA ASNPDRAGANVLT
TRBJ1-2 TRBV7-8 NA ASSFSGTGYSIYGYT
TRBJ1-6 TRBV28 once ASRSTPTASYNSPLH
TRBJ2-1 TRBV2 NA ASSEGGSPHNEQF
TRBJ2-3 TRBV27 NA ASSFSDTQY
TRBJ2-2 TRBV6-5 NA ASRGLAGAGELF
TRBJ2-5 TRBV7-3 NA ASSPGGRTQY
TRBJ2-7 TRBV2 NA ASRLADYEQY
TRBJ1-2 TRBV7-2 NA ASSLASGYT
TRBJ1-2 TRBV28 NA ASKGVRRILGDTSYT
TRBJ1-2 TRBV18 NA ASSPRPEGGADGYT
TRBJ1-2 TRBV14 few ASRQTGTNGYT
TRBJ2-4 TRBV19 NA ASSIHSGTGDNIQY
TRBJ2-1 TRBV7-2 NA ASSIPRRPRNEQF
TRBJ1-5 TRBV7-2 NA ASSERQGGQPQH
TRBJ1-3 TRBV30 once AWSQAGLSGNTIY
TRBJ2-1 TRBV18 NA ASSPGRAHNEQF
TRBJ1-1 TRBV5-1 NA ASSFVGVPNTEAF
TRBJ2-1 TRBV15 NA ATSRDTVRGNEQF
TRBJ1-4 TRBV7-9 NA ASSLVVSNEKLF
TRBJ2-7 TRBV7-2 NA ASSLNTGTEQY
TRBJ2-7 TRBV7-2 NA ASSRGLAGAAYEQY
TRBJ1-1 TRBV19 NA ATRRGWGASTEAF
TRBJ1-2 TRBV14 NA ASSQVLGGRGGYT
TRBJ2-7 TRBV6-1 NA ASGLSGTPTYEQY
TRBJ1-2 TRBV6-5 NA ASTPGQAYGYT
TRBJ2-7 TRBV28 once ASSLGSYEQY
TRBJ2-4 TRBV19 NA ASSFPGTGGNIQY
TRBJ1-3 TRBV7-8 NA ASSSRGAIPGNTIY
TRBJ1-1 TRBV9 once ASSPPGQGNTEAF